This T cell receptor beta chain derives from a study of persistence of HIV-infected CD4 T cells. The study, taken as a whole, reports: Degenerate expanded CDR3beta sequences were enriched among CMV- and Gag-responding cells.

Per germline, CDR1 MDHEN and CDR2 SYDVKM. The V end lost 2 bases, the J end lost 1 base, and 5 bases lay between the germline ends. This CDR3 has 13 residues. Cells were stimulated with CMV-infected fibroblast lysates at approximately 10 ug/mL. CD40L/CD69 double-negative CD45RO-high memory CD4+ T cells were collected. Stimulated PBMCs had first been depleted of CD8+ T cells. Sequencing used immunoSEQ version 4 in survey mode. Here immunoSEQ multiplex PCR was the method, and the copy in TCRdb shows in-frame clones only, minus some. The table includes approximately 30,000 clones, approximately 78% detected once. A word on this clone: What it binds is unknown.

The material sequenced was CD4+ T cells sorted from PBMCs after 18-hour stimulation, taken from a patient who received antiretroviral therapy. The chain recombines TRBV28 with TRBJ1-2; D might be TRBD1 (5 bases). The TCR originated in an adult man with HIV who was CMV-seropositive. The CDR3 sequence is CASSLDSNYGYTF. As DNA, the CDR3 is TGTGCCAGCAGTTTAGACAGTAACTATGGCTACACCTTC.